This T cell receptor (beta chain) was observed in a study of T-cell reconstitution after alpha-beta-depleted transplantation in children (dated by TCRdb to between 2015 and 2016). About the study as a whole: Using TCR repertoire profiling, the study quantitatively followed how T-cell immune reconstitution unfolded in children after TCRalphabeta/CD19-depleted allogeneic hematopoietic cell transplantation.

Read against the paper, the sample's treatment or condition label means: allogeneic hematopoietic cell transplantation with graft depleted of TCRalphabeta T cells and CD19 B cells. Transplant recipients were children who received TCRalphabeta/CD19-depleted allogeneic hematopoietic cell grafts. Overall study results and their limits: Over the following months the frequencies of hyperexpanded clones went down, and after one year T-cell counts and TCRbeta diversity were mostly credited to newly produced T cells. The apparently early recovery of alphabetaT-cell counts about two months after transplant reportedly depended on only several hundred rapidly expanded clones that came from non-depleted graft cells. In some patients, the high TCRbeta diversity seen at day 60 was put down to recipient T cells and intrathymic progenitors that had survived conditioning.

With respect to this clonotype: Its antigen is still unknown. Per-nucleotide qualities are absent, and no much larger clonotype sits a single base away.

The library relied on PCR. Sequencing instrument: Illumina HiSeq 2500. TCR libraries were prepared with molecular barcoding, using unique molecular identifiers to normalize TCRbeta repertoire quantification. The raw public data were reprocessed by TCRdb itself: fastp quality trimming at Q25, MiXCR clonotype calling, in-frame beta chains only. Identical CDR3 proteins give one entry, which carries the most common genes and DNA. The sample table contains 610,000 or so distinct CDR3 sequences; only one count was recorded for 20% to 30% of them. Of the sample, approximately 39% falls within the top ten clones. V gives up 4 bases and J gives up 7 bases, and the segment between their germline ends measures 12 bases. Reading from cysteine to phenylalanine, the CDR3 counts 13 amino acids. Just CDR3 DNA is preserved here, 39 bases in frame from base 1. For CDR1 and CDR2, the germline V gene (reference sequence) lists SGHNT and YYREEE.

The sequence came from a boy under two years old with Wiskott-Aldrich syndrome, due to receive a stem cell transplant. Source: PBMCs, taken before TCRalphabeta/CD19-depleted stem cell transplant. In this chain, TRBV5-4 is recombined with TRBJ1-3; the best D guess is TRBD1, with 6 bases matching. The DNA is as follows: TGTGCCAGCAGCACCCCAGGGGCCAACACCATATATTTT. It codes for CASSTPGANTIYF.